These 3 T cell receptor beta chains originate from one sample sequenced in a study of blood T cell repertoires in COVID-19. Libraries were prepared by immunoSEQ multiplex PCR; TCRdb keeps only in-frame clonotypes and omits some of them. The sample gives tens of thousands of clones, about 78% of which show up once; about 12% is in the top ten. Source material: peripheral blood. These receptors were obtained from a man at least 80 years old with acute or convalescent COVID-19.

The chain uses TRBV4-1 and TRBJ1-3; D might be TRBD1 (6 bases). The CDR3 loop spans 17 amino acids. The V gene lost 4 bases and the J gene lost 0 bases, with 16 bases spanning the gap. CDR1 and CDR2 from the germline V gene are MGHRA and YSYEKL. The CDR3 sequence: CASSPRMGTLSGNTIYF. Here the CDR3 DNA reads TGCGCCAGCAGCCCCCGAATGGGGACACTCTCTGGAAACACCATATATTTT.

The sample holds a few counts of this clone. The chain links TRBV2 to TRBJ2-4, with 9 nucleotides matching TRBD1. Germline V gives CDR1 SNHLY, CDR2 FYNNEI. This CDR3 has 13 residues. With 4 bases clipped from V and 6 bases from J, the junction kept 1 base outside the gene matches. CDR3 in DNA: TGTGCCAGCAGTGGGGGACAGGGAAACATTCAGTACTTC. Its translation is CASSGGQGNIQYF.

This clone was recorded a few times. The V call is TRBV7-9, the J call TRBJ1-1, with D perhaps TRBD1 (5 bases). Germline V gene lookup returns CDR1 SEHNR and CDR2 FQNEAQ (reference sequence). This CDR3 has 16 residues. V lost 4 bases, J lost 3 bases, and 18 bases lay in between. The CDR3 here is CASSSPRGGRDTEAFF. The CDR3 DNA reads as TGTGCCAGCAGCTCCCCCCGCGGGGGTAGGGACACTGAAGCTTTCTTT.